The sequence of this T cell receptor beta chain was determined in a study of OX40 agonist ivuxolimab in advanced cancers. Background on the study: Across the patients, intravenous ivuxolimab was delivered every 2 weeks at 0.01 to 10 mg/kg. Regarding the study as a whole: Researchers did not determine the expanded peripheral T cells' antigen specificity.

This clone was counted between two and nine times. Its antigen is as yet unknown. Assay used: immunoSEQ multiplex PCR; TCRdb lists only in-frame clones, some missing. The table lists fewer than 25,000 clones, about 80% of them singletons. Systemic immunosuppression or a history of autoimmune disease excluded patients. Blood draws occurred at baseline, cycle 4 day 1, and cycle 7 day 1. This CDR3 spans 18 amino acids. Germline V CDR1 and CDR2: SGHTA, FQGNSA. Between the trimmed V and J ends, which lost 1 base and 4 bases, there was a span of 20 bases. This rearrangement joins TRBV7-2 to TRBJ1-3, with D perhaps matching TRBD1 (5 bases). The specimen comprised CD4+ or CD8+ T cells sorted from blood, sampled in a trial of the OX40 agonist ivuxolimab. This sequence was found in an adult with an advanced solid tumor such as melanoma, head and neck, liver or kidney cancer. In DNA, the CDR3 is TGTGCCAGCAGCTTAGGCGTTATGGGTCCAGGGAAGGGAAACACCATATATTTT. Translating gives CASSLGVMGPGKGNTIYF.